One and the same sample provided the 31 T cell receptor beta chains below, sequenced in a study of response to subunit inactivated influenza vaccine (dated by TCRdb to 2017 to 2018). The library was built by means of RT-PCR. TCRdb names Illumina HiSeq 2500 as the instrument used. Clones were called with MiXCR by TCRdb after fastp trimmed the public reads at Q25, and only in-frame beta chains were retained. For every CDR3 protein sequence, its rows merge into one entry that carries the most common genes and DNA. Counted in this sample were about 190,000 distinct CDR3 sequences; approximately 15% of them appeared once. Of the sample, about a quarter falls within the top ten clones. Sequencing used CD8+ T cells sorted from PBMCs, obtained about 5 days after vaccination. Every receptor here comes from a middle-aged man who received an inactivated influenza vaccine. Donor details come from another sample of the same person, matched by shared clones.

This clonotype occurred many times. V is TRBV11-2 and J is TRBJ2-1; unclear D gene. V lost 2 bases, J lost 6 bases, and 5 bases lay in between. The CDR3 contains 12 residues. Germline lookup yields CDR1 SGHAT and CDR2 FQNNGV. CDR3 DNA sequence: TGTGCCAGCAGCTTATATTCCAATGAGCAGTTCTTC. It translates to CASSLYSNEQFF.

The rearrangement joins TRBV6-1 to TRBJ1-2; 9 nucleotides match TRBD1. The germline V gene encodes CDR1 MNHNS and CDR2 SASEGT. This CDR3 contains 13 residues. J gave up 3 bases and V 8 bases, and 4 bases lay outside the gene matches. For the CDR3, the DNA is TGTGCCAGCGGGGGACAGGGCCACTATGGCTACACCTTC. Its translation: CASGGQGHYGYTF.

At least ten counts were recorded for this clonotype. This chain joins TRBV5-1 and TRBJ2-1; D might be TRBD1 or TRBD2, each matching 6 bases. CDR1 SGHRS and CDR2 YFSETQ come from the germline V gene. The CDR3 runs to 13 residues. V lost 0 bases and J lost 9, with 10 bases in between. For the CDR3, the DNA is TGCGCCAGCAGCTTGGCGGGGGCTGTTGAGCAGTTCTTC. Translation gives CASSLAGAVEQFF.

The rearrangement joins TRBV12-3 or TRBV12-4 to TRBJ2-7; weak D call: TRBD2 (7 bases). V shed 3 bases and J shed 4 bases, with 13 bases lying between them. The CDR3 totals 14 residues. The CDR3 DNA reads as TGTGCCAGCAGTTTCGCGGGGGCCTTTTACGAGCAGTACTTC. It yields the protein CASSFAGAFYEQYF.

The chain employs TRBV12-3 or TRBV12-4 and TRBJ1-2; D unresolved. V lost 5 bases to trimming and J lost 3 bases, with 16 bases between them. The CDR3 is made up of 15 amino acids. The CDR3 reads CASSPGSRDYYGYTF. The CDR3 DNA sequence: TGTGCCAGCAGTCCGGGGTCCAGAGATTACTATGGCTACACCTTC.

The V gene is TRBV20-1, the J gene TRBJ2-1; weak D call: TRBD2 (5 bases). This CDR3 spans 14 amino acids. Germline assignment: CDR1 DFQATT and CDR2 SNEGSKA (reference sequence). With 1 base removed from V and 7 bases from J, the gap between germline ends came to 14 bases. The CDR3 DNA follows: TGCAGTGCTAGAGGCTCTTGGACTGGTAATGAGCAGTTCTTC. Amino acids: CSARGSWTGNEQFF.

This clonotype came up a few times. The V call is TRBV4-3, the J call TRBJ1-4, with 9 bases fitting TRBD1. The CDR3 loop spans 15 amino acids. Germline loops: CDR1 LGHNA, CDR2 YSLEER. V lost 2 bases, J lost 11 bases, and 9 bases stayed unmatched. The CDR3 DNA reads TGCGCCAGCAGCCAAAACAGGGGGCTGCAACGGAAACTGTTTTTT. Translating it yields CASSQNRGLQRKLFF.

This clonotype was recorded a few times. The chain joins TRBV6-5 to TRBJ1-1; 8 positions agree with TRBD1. This CDR3 is built from 14 residues. V was clipped by 3 bases and J by 5 bases; unmatched bases: 5. Germline CDR1 reads MNHEY; CDR2 reads SVGAGI. The CDR3 region has the DNA TGTGCCAGCAGTTATTACACAGGGGGGACTGAAGCTTTCTTT. Its protein is CASSYYTGGTEAFF.

The sample holds many counts of this clonotype. The rearrangement joins TRBV7-9 to TRBJ2-2; D is uncertain. The germline V gene has CDR1 SEHNR and CDR2 FQNEAQ (reference sequence). This CDR3 contains 14 residues. The V gene lost 1 base and the J gene lost 4 bases, with 7 bases spanning the gap. DNA for the CDR3: TGTGCCAGCAGCTTAGTTATTGGCACCGGGGAGCTGTTTTTT. Residues: CASSLVIGTGELFF.

This clonotype was seen more than once but under ten times. The CDR3 region has the DNA TGTGCCAGCAGCTTATTTCCCGGGGCCTCCAATGAGCAGTTCTTC. Translating gives CASSLFPGASNEQFF. V is TRBV11-3 and J is TRBJ2-1; D possibly matches TRBD1 or TRBD2 (5 bases each). CDR1 is SGHNT, CDR2 YENEEA, per germline. V was trimmed by 2 bases and J by 6 bases, leaving 14 bases between them. CDR3 length equals 15 residues. The complete variable domain, with remaining parts taken from reference TRBV11-3 and TRBJ2-1, reads EAGVVQSPRYKIIEKKQPVAFWCNPISGHNTLYWYLQNLGQGPELLIRYENEEAVDDSQLPKDRFSAERLKGVDSTLKIQPAELGDSAVYLCASSLFPGASNEQFFGPGTRLTVL.

In its sample, this clonotype was seen a few times. The chain links TRBV7-8 to TRBJ2-1; D may be TRBD1 or TRBD2 (5 bases each). Germline-derived CDR1 and CDR2 are SGHVS and FQNEAQ. Between the trimmed V and J ends, which lost 8 bases and 9 bases, there was a span of 17 bases. CDR3 size: 13 residues. The CDR3 is CASSGTPLGEQFF. The DNA of the CDR3 is TGTGCCAGCTCTGGGACCCCCTTGGGTGAGCAGTTCTTC.

The V call is TRBV30, the J call TRBJ2-7; TRBD1 matches 8 bases. Germline V gene data show CDR1 as GTSNPN and CDR2 as SVGIG (reference sequence). The CDR3 spans 14 residues. V shed 1 base and J 7 bases; nucleotides not matched to a gene: 9. This chain's CDR3 is CAWSEFQGAREQYF. CDR3 nucleotides: TGTGCCTGGAGTGAATTCCAGGGGGCCCGGGAGCAGTACTTC.

This chain links TRBV7-9 with TRBJ1-6, with unresolved D. CDR1 and CDR2 (germline): SEHNR, FQNEAQ (reference sequence). The CDR3 is 15 amino acids. V was clipped by 5 bases and J by 5 bases, with 13 bases between them. The CDR3 protein is CASSALDGNNSPLHF. The DNA of the CDR3 is TGTGCCAGCAGCGCCTTAGATGGGAATAATTCACCCCTCCACTTT.

This clonotype has just a few counts. J is TRBJ2-1 and V is TRBV11-1; a weak D match, TRBD2 (6 bases). CDR1 is SGHAT and CDR2 is FQDESV in the germline V gene (reference sequence). The CDR3 contains 15 residues. The ends were cut back, 1 base at V and 6 bases at J, with 13 bases in the middle. In DNA form, the CDR3 reads TGTGCCAGCAGCTTAGGTGAGCGGGCCGTCAATGAGCAGTTCTTC. It translates to CASSLGERAVNEQFF.

The chain couples TRBV27 to TRBJ2-5; D unclear. The length of the CDR3 is 14 residues. V was cut by 0 bases and J by 5 bases, with 10 bases left in between. Germline V gene lookup returns CDR1 MNHEY and CDR2 SMNVEV (reference sequence). CDR3 amino acids: CASSLSVVGETQYF. DNA for the CDR3: TGTGCCAGCAGTTTATCGGTGGTGGGGGAGACCCAGTACTTC.

This sequence joins TRBV12-3 or TRBV12-4 and TRBJ2-1; D perhaps matches TRBD1 (6 bases). The CDR3 loop spans 14 amino acids. V shed 2 bases and J shed 4 bases, with 9 bases lying between them. This CDR3 reads CASSLSQGYNEQFF. As DNA, the CDR3 is TGTGCCAGCAGTTTAAGTCAGGGGTACAATGAGCAGTTCTTC.

This clonotype came up a few times. The CDR3: CASSKALWGKYGYTF. The CDR3 DNA reads as TGTGCCAGCAGCAAAGCGCTTTGGGGAAAATATGGCTACACCTTC. The rearrangement joins TRBV21-1 to TRBJ1-2. TRBV21-1 is reported as a pseudogene. This CDR3 is built from 15 residues.

This clonotype was detected only a few times. The rearrangement uses TRBV12-3 or TRBV12-4 and TRBJ2-7, with a weak D call TRBD1 (7 bases). This CDR3 is built from 13 residues. V gave up 6 bases and J gave up 3 bases, with 12 bases separating them. The chain's CDR3 is CASRARDSYEQYF. Here the CDR3 DNA reads TGTGCCAGCAGGGCGCGGGACAGCTACGAGCAGTACTTC.

The genes are TRBV12-3 or TRBV12-4 and TRBJ1-3, with 8 bases fitting TRBD1. V lost 4 bases, J lost 3 bases, and 8 bases stayed unmatched. The CDR3 spans 16 residues. The CDR3 DNA follows: TGTGCCAGCAGTTCAGAGCGACAGGGGATTGGAAACACCATATATTTT. It yields the protein CASSSERQGIGNTIYF.

This clonotype was recorded at least ten times. This sequence joins TRBV12-3 or TRBV12-4 and TRBJ2-5; 7 bases agree with TRBD1. After removal of 7 bases from V and 3 bases from J, the junction contained 11 bases not matched to a gene. The CDR3 extends over 15 amino acids. CDR3 region: CASTLTTGTEETQYF. CDR3 bases: TGTGCCAGCACCTTGACAACCGGGACAGAAGAGACCCAGTACTTC.

The rearrangement links TRBV20-1 to TRBJ2-2, with 7 bases matching TRBD1. The CDR3 covers 13 residues. Per germline, CDR1 DFQATT and CDR2 SNEGSKA (reference sequence). J lost 5 bases, V lost 4 bases, and 4 bases had no gene match. The CDR3 reads CSATGGETGELFF. The CDR3 bases are TGCAGTGCTACAGGGGGTGAAACCGGGGAGCTGTTTTTT.

The CDR3, as DNA: TGTGCCACCAGTGATTTCCTGTCCGGGGACAATGAGCAGTTCTTC. Translation gives CATSDFLSGDNEQFF. The gene calls are TRBV24-1 and TRBJ2-1; tentatively, D is TRBD2 (5 bases). V gave up 1 base and J gave up 5 bases, with 11 bases separating them. From germline, CDR1 is KGHDR and CDR2 SFDVKD. This CDR3 is built from 15 residues.

The J gene is TRBJ2-6, the V gene TRBV27; perhaps TRBD1 as D (5 bases). Germline lookup yields CDR1 MNHEY and CDR2 SMNVEV (reference sequence). Trimming took off 3 bases at V and 0 bases at J, with 9 bases between the two ends. This CDR3 is built from 16 residues. The CDR3 DNA follows: TGTGCCAGCAGTTTCATAGGACACTCTGGGGCCAACGTCCTGACTTTC. Its protein is CASSFIGHSGANVLTF. The variable domain in full, completed from reference TRBV27 and TRBJ2-6, reads EAQVTQNPRYLITVTGKKLTVTCSQNMNHEYMSWYRQDPGLGLRQIYYSMNVEVTDKGDVPEGYKVSRKEKRNFPLILESPSPNQTSLYFCASSFIGHSGANVLTFGAGSRLTVL.

This clonotype was found many times. V and J are TRBV7-8 and TRBJ2-5, with no clear D. The length of the CDR3 is 11 residues. Between the trimmed V and J ends, which lost 8 bases and 5 bases, there was a span of 9 bases. The V gene's germline CDR1 is SGHVS and CDR2 FQNEAQ. The CDR3 spells CASSLLETQYF. In nucleotides, the CDR3 is TGTGCCAGCTCCCTTTTGGAGACCCAGTACTTC.

This clonotype showed up many times. The chain carries TRBV4-1 and TRBJ2-7; D possibly corresponds to TRBD1 (6 bases). Trimming cost V 2 bases and J 2 bases, with 19 bases left between them. The germline CDR1 and CDR2 sequences are MGHRA and YSYEKL. The CDR3 is 17 amino acids. This CDR3 reads CASSQPTAGAVTYEQYF. CDR3 nucleotides: TGCGCCAGCAGCCAACCCACGGCAGGGGCGGTTACCTACGAGCAGTACTTC.

V is TRBV7-2 and J is TRBJ2-1, with TRBD2 matching 11 bases. Germline V CDR1 and CDR2: SGHTA, FQGNSA. V shed 2 bases, J shed 9 bases, and the junction held 6 bases outside the gene matches. This CDR3 is built from 15 residues. CDR3 nucleotide sequence: TGTGCCAGCAGCTTATTTCTAGCGGGAGGTCGTGAGCAGTTCTTC. This codes for CASSLFLAGGREQFF.

The chain combines TRBV12-3 or TRBV12-4 with TRBJ2-1; perhaps TRBD1 as D (6 bases). The CDR3 spans 14 residues. V lost 1 base, J lost 5 bases, and 9 bases lay in between. CDR3 in amino acids: CASSLGGRNNEQFF. As DNA, the CDR3 is TGTGCCAGCAGTTTAGGGGGGCGGAACAATGAGCAGTTCTTC.

The rearrangement uses TRBV7-9 and TRBJ2-7; 10 positions agree with TRBD2. Per the germline V gene, CDR1 is SEHNR and CDR2 is FQNEAQ (reference sequence). This CDR3 is built from 17 residues. J gave up 4 bases and V 4 bases, and 13 bases lay outside the gene matches. CDR3 residues: CASSSPRVAGGFYEQYF. DNA of the CDR3: TGTGCCAGCAGCTCCCCCCGTGTAGCGGGAGGATTTTACGAGCAGTACTTC.

In this sample, this clonotype turned up a few times. The genes are TRBV11-2 and TRBJ2-2; D unresolved. The CDR3 contains 14 residues. With 1 base removed from V and 6 bases from J, the gap between germline ends came to 9 bases. Germline CDR1 reads SGHAT; CDR2 reads FQNNGV. The DNA for the CDR3 is TGTGCCAGCAGCTTAGTCTCATCCGCCGGGGAGCTGTTTTTT. It specifies CASSLVSSAGELFF.

The chain is built from TRBV2 and TRBJ2-3, with TRBD2 matching over 10 bases. The CDR3 covers 18 residues. With V trimmed by 2 bases and J by 3 bases, 11 bases remained unmatched. The germline gives CDR1 SNHLY, CDR2 FYNNEI. Here the CDR3 DNA reads TGTGCCAGCAGTGAAACGGCTGTGGCTAGCGGGAGAACAGATACGCAGTATTTT. Its translation: CASSETAVASGRTDTQYF. Full variable domain (outside the CDR3, taken from reference TRBV2 and TRBJ2-3): EPEVTQTPSHQVTQMGQEVILRCVPISNHLYFYWYRQILGQKVEFLVSFYNNEISEKSEIFDDQFSVERPDGSNFTLKIRSTKLEDSAMYFCASSETAVASGRTDTQYFGPGTRLTVL.

The chain recombines TRBV7-9 with TRBJ2-2; maybe TRBD1 (5 bases). The germline CDR1 and CDR2 sequences are SEHNR and FQNEAQ (reference sequence). The CDR3 has 14 amino acids. Deletions cut 6 bases from V and 4 bases from J, with 12 bases between. CDR3 bases: TGTGCCAGCAGGCCGGACATCCTCACCGGGGAGCTGTTTTTT. It specifies CASRPDILTGELFF.